What follows are 25 T cell receptor beta chains derived from one specimen sequenced in a study of control samples from healthy donors and cancer patients. Sequenced by immunoSEQ multiplex PCR; TCRdb stores in-frame clones only, minus some. The sample has roughly 170,000 clones; around 88% are singletons. Sequencing was done on a sample of blood. The receptors were sampled from a woman under 40 in good health.

CDR3: CASSDSTGGTEAFF. DNA for the CDR3: TGTGCCAGCAGTGACTCGACAGGGGGCACTGAAGCTTTCTTT. The chain couples TRBV6-4 to TRBJ1-1, with 9 bases matching TRBD1. The CDR3 is 14 amino acids. The V segment lost 0 bases and the J segment 4 bases; nucleotides outside the gene matches: 0. Germline CDR1 MRHNA, CDR2 SNTAGT.

The CDR3 loop is CASSPLRREASYEQYF. In nucleotides, the CDR3 is TGTGCCAGCAGCCCCCTTAGGCGGGAGGCATCCTACGAGCAGTACTTC. The chain carries TRBV11-2 and TRBJ2-7; 8 bases are shared with TRBD2. After removal of 5 bases from V and 1 base from J, the junction contained 10 bases not matched to a gene. The germline gives CDR1 SGHAT, CDR2 FQNNGV. The CDR3 is 16 residues long. Variable domain in full (rest from reference TRBV11-2 and TRBJ2-7): EAGVAQSPRYKIIEKRQSVAFWCNPISGHATLYWYQQILGQGPKLLIQFQNNGVVDDSQLPKDRFSAERLKGVDSTLKIQPAKLEDSAVYLCASSPLRREASYEQYFGPGTRLTVT.

This sequence joins TRBV11-1 and TRBJ2-5; D is perhaps TRBD1 or TRBD2 (5 bases each). The CDR3 is 13 residues long. Trimming pared 5 bases from V and 6 bases from J, leaving 13 bases between. CDR1 and CDR2 (germline): SGHAT, FQDESV (reference sequence). CDR3 amino acids: CASSPGDRQTQYF. For the CDR3, the DNA is TGTGCCAGCAGCCCCGGGGACCGGCAGACCCAGTACTTC. Variable domain in full (rest from reference TRBV11-1 and TRBJ2-5): EAEVAQSPRYKITEKSQAVAFWCDPISGHATLYWYRQILGQGPELLVQFQDESVVDDSQLPKDRFSAERLKGVDSTLKIQPAELGDSAMYLCASSPGDRQTQYFGPGTRLLVL.

The V and J genes are TRBV3-1 (or the pseudogene TRBV3-2) and TRBJ2-6; perhaps TRBD1 as D (6 bases). This CDR3 region has 22 residues. Germline V gene sequence: CDR1 LGHDT, CDR2 YNNKEL (reference sequence). V was trimmed by 2 bases and J by 2 bases, leaving 28 bases between them. CDR3 amino acids: CASSQLGVRLELTGTGANVLTF. CDR3 bases: TGTGCCAGCAGCCAACTTGGGGTACGGTTGGAACTTACAGGGACTGGGGCCAACGTCCTGACTTTC.

J is TRBJ1-1 and V is TRBV5-1; the match to TRBD1 covers 8 bases. The CDR3 covers 14 residues. In germline, CDR1 is SGHRS, CDR2 YFSETQ. With 3 bases clipped from V and 3 bases from J, the junction kept 4 bases outside the gene matches. Written as DNA, the CDR3 is TGCGCCAGCAGCTCGACAGGGGTTTACACTGAAGCTTTCTTT. The encoded protein is CASSSTGVYTEAFF.

This rearrangement joins TRBV6-6 to TRBJ2-2; D remains unclear. CDR1 is MNHNY and CDR2 is SVGAGI in the germline V gene (reference sequence). The CDR3 is made up of 12 amino acids. Trimming removed 10 bases at V and 2 bases at J, with 8 bases between. The CDR3 nucleotides read TGTGCCACTCACACCAACACCGGGGAGCTGTTTTTT. This sequence encodes CATHTNTGELFF.

The chain carries TRBV6-5 and TRBJ1-2; the D is unclear. The V gene lost 2 bases and the J gene lost 0 bases, with 1 base spanning the gap. The CDR3 spans 12 residues. The germline gives CDR1 MNHEY, CDR2 SVGAGI. The CDR3 reads CASSYTNYGYTF. The CDR3 DNA reads as TGTGCCAGCAGTTACACTAACTATGGCTACACCTTC.

The chain uses TRBV18 and TRBJ2-5; TRBD1 agrees at 8 bases. In germline, CDR1 is KGHSH, CDR2 LQKENI. CDR3 length equals 15 residues. Germline trimming cut 3 bases from V and 7 bases from J; bases unmatched to any gene: 10. CDR3 protein: CASSPLGQGARTQYF. The CDR3 coding sequence is TGTGCCAGCTCACCCCTTGGGCAGGGGGCACGGACCCAGTACTTC.

The chain is built from TRBV3-1 (or the pseudogene TRBV3-2) and TRBJ2-6, with 11 bases fitting TRBD2. There are 18 residues in the CDR3. Germline CDR1 reads LGHDT; CDR2 reads YNNKEL (reference sequence). Losses at the gene ends were 4 bases for V and 2 bases for J; bases not matched to a gene: 7. Written as DNA, the CDR3 is TGTGCCAGCAGCCCCAACGGACTAGCGGGCACTGGGGCCAACGTCCTGACTTTC. Protein sequence: CASSPNGLAGTGANVLTF.

The V call is TRBV11-1, the J call TRBJ1-1; no clear D. Germline CDR1 is SGHAT and CDR2 is FQDESV (reference sequence). The CDR3 spans 15 residues. Trimming cost V 5 bases and J 0 bases, with 13 bases left between them. This chain's CDR3 is CASSGIGIMNTEAFF. The DNA of the CDR3 is TGTGCCAGCAGCGGGATCGGGATCATGAACACTGAAGCTTTCTTT. The variable domain in full, with the rest retrieved from reference TRBV11-1 and TRBJ1-1, is EAEVAQSPRYKITEKSQAVAFWCDPISGHATLYWYRQILGQGPELLVQFQDESVVDDSQLPKDRFSAERLKGVDSTLKIQPAELGDSAMYLCASSGIGIMNTEAFFGQGTRLTVV.

V gene TRBV7-9 combines with J gene TRBJ1-2, with D possibly being TRBD1 (6 bases). V was clipped by 5 bases and J by 8 bases, with 12 bases between them. The CDR3 is made up of 12 amino acids. Germline CDR1 reads SEHNR; CDR2 reads FQNEAQ (reference sequence). The CDR3 DNA reads as TGTGCCAGCAGCAACCGGGACAACGGCTACACCTTC. The encoded protein is CASSNRDNGYTF.

V usage is TRBV10-3 and J usage is TRBJ1-2; D unclear. This CDR3 has 14 amino acids. The V end was cut by 2 bases, the J end by 4 bases, with 11 bases between. The germline V gene has CDR1 ENHRY and CDR2 SYGVKD. CDR3: CAISEPDGIYGYTF. CDR3 DNA sequence: TGTGCCATCAGTGAGCCGGACGGCATCTATGGCTACACCTTC.

The chain uses TRBV21-1 and TRBJ1-3. TRBV21-1 is listed as a pseudogene. This CDR3 region has 13 residues. CDR3 DNA: TGTGCCAGCAGCAAAGAAACTGGAAACACCATATATTTT. Residues: CASSKETGNTIYF.

The V and J genes are TRBV19 and TRBJ1-4; perhaps TRBD1 as D (5 bases). V was pared by 7 bases and J by 6 bases, with 18 bases between. Germline V gene lookup returns CDR1 LNHDA and CDR2 SQIVND (reference sequence). The CDR3 has 15 amino acids. This chain's CDR3 is CASTSRGRMDEKLFF. CDR3 in DNA: TGTGCCAGTACCTCTAGGGGAAGGATGGATGAAAAACTGTTTTTT.

With regard to this clone: The sample has other DNA sequences that encode this CDR3 too. V and J are TRBV19 and TRBJ1-2, with D hard to call. The germline V gene encodes CDR1 LNHDA and CDR2 SQIVND (reference sequence). V dropped 7 bases and J dropped 2 bases, with 8 bases sitting between them. The CDR3 has 12 amino acids. The chain's CDR3 is CASKRGNYGYTF. DNA of the CDR3: TGTGCCAGTAAGCGGGGAAACTATGGCTACACCTTC.

The V call is TRBV6-2 or TRBV6-3, the J call TRBJ2-1, with a tentative D call TRBD2 (5 bases). From germline, CDR1 is MNHEY and CDR2 SVGEGT. V gave up 2 bases and J gave up 4 bases, with 12 bases separating them. The CDR3 totals 15 residues. The CDR3 bases are TGTGCCAGCAGTTACCCTCCGACTACTTACAATGAGCAGTTCTTC. Translating gives CASSYPPTTYNEQFF.

The V and J genes are TRBV24-1 and TRBJ1-1, with D perhaps TRBD1 (6 bases). The CDR3 is made up of 13 amino acids. Germline loops: CDR1 KGHDR, CDR2 SFDVKD. V lost 6 bases to trimming and J lost 1 base, with 8 bases between them. The CDR3 bases are TGTGCCACCAGTAGAGGGGGGAACACTGAAGCTTTCTTT. Its translation is CATSRGGNTEAFF.

V usage is TRBV4-1 and J usage is TRBJ2-1, with 7 nucleotides matching TRBD1. Germline values: CDR1 MGHRA, CDR2 YSYEKL. J lost 3 bases, V lost 0 bases, and 5 bases had no gene match. The CDR3 spans 16 residues. CDR3 residues: CASSQDPQGFYNEQFF. In DNA form, the CDR3 reads TGCGCCAGCAGCCAAGATCCACAGGGGTTCTACAATGAGCAGTTCTTC.

In its sample, this clone was seen once. V gene TRBV29-1 combines with J gene TRBJ1-1; D perhaps matches TRBD1 (6 bases). With 7 bases removed from V and 1 base from J, the gap between germline ends came to 13 bases. The germline gives CDR1 SQVTM, CDR2 ANQGSEA. The CDR3 runs to 13 residues. CDR3 sequence (DNA): TGCAGCGGGAGGGAGACAGGGAACACTGAAGCTTTCTTT. The encoded protein is CSGRETGNTEAFF.

This chain connects TRBV3-1 (or the pseudogene TRBV3-2) to TRBJ2-5; D tentatively reads TRBD1 or TRBD2 (5 bases each). Germline CDR1 is LGHDT and CDR2 is YNNKEL (reference sequence). The CDR3 runs 12 residues. Trimming left V 4 bases short and J 2 bases short, with 5 bases between. CDR3 DNA: TGTGCCAGCAGCCGGGGGCAAGAGACCCAGTACTTC. This gives the protein CASSRGQETQYF.

The rearrangement uses TRBV6-5 and TRBJ2-4, with D uncertain. Germline CDR1 is MNHEY and CDR2 is SVGAGI. This CDR3 is built from 14 residues. V lost 7 bases and J 0 bases, leaving 10 bases between the germline ends. CDR3 coding DNA: TGTGCCAGCACCCCTATTATAGCCAAAAACATTCAGTACTTC. Protein: CASTPIIAKNIQYF.

CDR3 loop: CASSSRQTGTGNTIYF. In nucleotides, the CDR3 is TGTGCCAGCAGTTCCCGTCAAACAGGGACTGGAAACACCATATATTTT. The gene calls are TRBV6-6 and TRBJ1-3, with D possibly being TRBD1 (6 bases). V was cut by 4 bases and J by 2 bases, with 15 bases left in between. This CDR3 is 16 amino acids long. Germline V CDR1 and CDR2: MNHNY, SVGAGI (reference sequence).

The V call is TRBV3-1 (or the pseudogene TRBV3-2), the J call TRBJ1-5; TRBD1 might be the D (6 bases). The CDR3 consists of 13 residues. V gave up 5 bases and J gave up 9 bases, with 14 bases separating them. CDR1 LGHDT and CDR2 YNNKEL come from the germline V gene (reference sequence). The CDR3 is CASSSLIQGPQHF. The DNA for the CDR3 is TGTGCCAGCAGCTCTCTCATACAGGGGCCCCAGCATTTT.

A note on this clone: The junction departs from germline at one end; a sequencing error may be responsible. This sequence joins TRBV19 and TRBJ1-5; D may be TRBD1 (5 bases). The CDR3 covers 14 residues. The germline gives CDR1 LNHDA, CDR2 SQIVND (reference sequence). CDR3 in amino acids: CANSIGNGGQPQHF. The CDR3 nucleotides read TGTGCCAATAGTATAGGAAACGGGGGGCAGCCCCAGCATTTT.

This clone occurred once. This rearrangement joins TRBV19 to TRBJ2-2; D ambiguous. The germline V gene encodes CDR1 LNHDA and CDR2 SQIVND (reference sequence). The CDR3 is 11 amino acids. Trimming removed 3 bases from V and 6 bases from J, with 2 bases in between. CDR3 nucleotides: TGTGCCAGTAGTATCCCCGGGGAGCTGTTTTTT. Translating it yields CASSIPGELFF.